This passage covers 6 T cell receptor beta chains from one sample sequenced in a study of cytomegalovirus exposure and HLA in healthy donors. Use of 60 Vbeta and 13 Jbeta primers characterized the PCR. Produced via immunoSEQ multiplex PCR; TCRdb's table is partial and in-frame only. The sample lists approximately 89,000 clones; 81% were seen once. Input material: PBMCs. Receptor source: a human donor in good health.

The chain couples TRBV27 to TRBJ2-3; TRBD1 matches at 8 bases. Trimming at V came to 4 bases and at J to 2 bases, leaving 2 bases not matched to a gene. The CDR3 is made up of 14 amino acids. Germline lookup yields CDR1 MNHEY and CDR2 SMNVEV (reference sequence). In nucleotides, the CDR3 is TGTGCCAGCAGTTATCAGGGGGCCACAGATACGCAGTATTTT. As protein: CASSYQGATDTQYF.

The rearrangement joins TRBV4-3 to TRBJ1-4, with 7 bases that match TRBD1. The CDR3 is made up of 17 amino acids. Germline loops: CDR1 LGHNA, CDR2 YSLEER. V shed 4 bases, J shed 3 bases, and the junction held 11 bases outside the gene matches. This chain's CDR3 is CASSRGTVERANEKLFF. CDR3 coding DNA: TGCGCCAGCAGCCGAGGGACAGTAGAAAGAGCTAATGAAAAACTGTTTTTT.

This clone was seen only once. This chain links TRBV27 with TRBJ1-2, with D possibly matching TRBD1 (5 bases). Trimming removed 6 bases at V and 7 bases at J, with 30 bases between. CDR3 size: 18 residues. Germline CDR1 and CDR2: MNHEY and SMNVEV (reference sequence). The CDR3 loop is CASSAGGLGGYGGSGYTF. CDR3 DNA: TGTGCCAGCAGCGCTGGAGGTTTGGGAGGGTATGGGGGAAGTGGCTACACCTTC.

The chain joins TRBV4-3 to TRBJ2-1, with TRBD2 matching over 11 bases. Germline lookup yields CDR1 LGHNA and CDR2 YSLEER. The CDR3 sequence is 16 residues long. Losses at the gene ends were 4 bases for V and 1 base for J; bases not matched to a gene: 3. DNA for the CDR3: TGCGCCAGCAGCCCTGGGACTAGCGGTTCCTACAATGAGCAGTTCTTC. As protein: CASSPGTSGSYNEQFF.

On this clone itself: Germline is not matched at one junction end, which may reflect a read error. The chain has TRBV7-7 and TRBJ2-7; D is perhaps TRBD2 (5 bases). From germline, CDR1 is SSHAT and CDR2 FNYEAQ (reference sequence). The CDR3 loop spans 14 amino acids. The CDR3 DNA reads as TGTGCTAGCAGCCCCCGAGGGAACTCCTACGAGCAGTACTTC. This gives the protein CASSPRGNSYEQYF.

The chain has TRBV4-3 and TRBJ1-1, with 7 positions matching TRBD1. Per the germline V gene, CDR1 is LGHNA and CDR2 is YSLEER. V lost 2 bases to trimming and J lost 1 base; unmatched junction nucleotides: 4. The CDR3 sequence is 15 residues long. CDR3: CASSQRQGGNTEAFF. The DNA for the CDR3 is TGCGCCAGCAGCCAAAGACAGGGCGGGAACACTGAAGCTTTCTTT.